The rows below give T cell receptor beta chains drawn from one sample of a study of blood T cell dynamics during melanoma immunotherapy. The table came from immunoSEQ multiplex PCR; TCRdb's copy has only in-frame clones and leaves some out. The data hold fewer than 15,000 clones, with roughly 94% observed a single time. The specimen was effector memory CD8+ T cells from blood, collected from a patient treated with checkpoint blockade. The receptors here all came from a human donor with melanoma. The CDR3 runs from the conserved cysteine through the conserved F or W. A D gene is named only where the DNA matches it firmly. Part of the rows lack a size; the others show once, few, many or a class for expanded clones.

>TRBV5-1|TRBJ2-1|.|.
CASSFGVAGSSYNEQFF
TGCGCCAGCAGCTTCGGGGTCGCGGGGAGCTCCTACAATGAGCAGTTCTTC
>TRBV27|TRBJ1-1|.|TRBD1
CASSPTPLTGGGTEAFF
TGTGCCAGCAGTCCCACCCCATTAACAGGGGGAGGCACTGAAGCTTTCTTT
>TRBV27|TRBJ2-7|.|.
CASSLAVSYEQYF
TGTGCCAGCAGTTTGGCCGTTTCCTACGAGCAGTACTTC
>TRBV4-1|TRBJ2-7|once|TRBD2
CASSQVTGGYYEQYF
TGCGCCAGCAGCCAAGTGACGGGAGGGTACTACGAGCAGTACTTC
>TRBV28|TRBJ2-7|.|.
CASSLVGQLSSYEQYF
TGTGCCAGCAGTTTGGTAGGCCAGCTGAGCTCCTACGAGCAGTACTTC
>TRBV28|TRBJ1-2|.|.
CASSPTPDRNGGYTF
TGTGCCAGCAGCCCCACACCGGACCGGAATGGGGGCTACACCTTC
>TRBV9|TRBJ1-1|once|.
CASSEMPGAQNTEAFF
TGTGCCAGCAGCGAAATGCCTGGGGCTCAGAACACTGAAGCTTTCTTT
>TRBV20-1|TRBJ2-7|.|.
CSARGADEQYF
TGCAGTGCTAGAGGCGCGGACGAGCAGTACTTC
>TRBV7-2|TRBJ2-4|.|.
CASSSTRLAKNIQYF
TGTGCCAGCAGCTCGACTAGGCTGGCCAAAAACATTCAGTACTTC
>TRBV6-6|TRBJ2-7|.|TRBD1
CASSYGFGTADYEQYF
TGTGCCAGCAGTTACGGATTCGGGACAGCCGACTACGAGCAGTACTTC
>TRBV28|TRBJ2-2|.|.
CASSLFWSRNTGELFF
TGTGCCAGCAGTTTATTTTGGAGTAGGAACACCGGGGAGCTGTTTTTT
>TRBV19|TRBJ2-7|.|.
CASSISQSYEQYF
TGTGCCAGTAGTATCTCTCAGTCCTACGAGCAGTACTTC
>TRBV4-1|TRBJ1-3|.|TRBD1
CASSHNQGGHGNTIYF
TGCGCCAGCAGCCACAATCAGGGGGGCCATGGAAACACCATATATTTT
>TRBV10-3|TRBJ2-1|.|TRBD2
CAISESSGTNNEQFF
TGTGCCATCAGTGAGTCGAGCGGGACCAACAATGAGCAGTTCTTC
>TRBV18|TRBJ2-7|.|TRBD1
CASSARTGGMYEQYF
TGTGCCAGCTCAGCCCGGACAGGGGGCATGTACGAGCAGTACTTC
>TRBV30|TRBJ1-1|.|.
CAWSVNSGNTEAFF
TGTGCCTGGAGTGTAAATAGCGGGAACACTGAAGCTTTCTTT
>TRBV19|TRBJ2-2|.|TRBD1
CASSKRQGNTGELFF
TGTGCCAGTAGTAAGCGACAGGGGAACACCGGGGAGCTGTTTTTT
>TRBV4-1|TRBJ1-6|.|.
CASSQLLDSPLHF
TGCGCCAGCAGCCAACTCCTTGATTCACCCCTCCACTTT
>TRBV4-1|TRBJ2-7|.|.
CASSPGMPFSYEQYF
TGCGCCAGCAGCCCCGGGATGCCCTTCTCCTACGAGCAGTACTTC
>TRBV27|TRBJ2-7|few|TRBD1
CASSFQGVSYEQYF
TGTGCCAGCAGTTTCCAGGGGGTGTCCTACGAGCAGTACTTC
>TRBV9|TRBJ2-5|.|.
CASSVNQETQYF
TGTGCCAGCAGCGTCAACCAAGAGACCCAGTACTTC
>TRBV29-1|TRBJ2-5|.|.
CSVEVWDPQETQYF
TGCAGCGTTGAAGTTTGGGACCCACAAGAGACCCAGTACTTC
>TRBV6-5|TRBJ2-2|.|.
CASSYIGGNTGELFF
TGTGCCAGCAGTTATATCGGAGGGAACACCGGGGAGCTGTTTTTT
>TRBV14|TRBJ2-5|once|.
CASSQIPRVQETQYF
TGTGCCAGCAGCCAAATCCCCAGGGTCCAAGAGACCCAGTACTTC
>TRBV11-2|TRBJ2-5|.|TRBD1
CASSSQGFQETQYF
TGTGCCAGCAGCTCACAGGGGTTCCAAGAGACCCAGTACTTC
>TRBV4-3|TRBJ2-1|.|.
CASSQVKAGSSYNEQFF
TGCGCCAGCAGCCAAGTTAAGGCGGGAAGCTCCTACAATGAGCAGTTCTTC
>TRBV27|TRBJ2-6|.|TRBD1
CASSSTGAGANVLTF
TGTGCCAGCAGTTCGACAGGGGCTGGGGCCAACGTCCTGACTTTC
>TRBV6-5|TRBJ1-5|.|.
CASGPGDQPQHF
TGTGCCAGCGGGCCCGGTGATCAGCCCCAGCATTTT
>TRBV5-6|TRBJ1-1|.|.
CASSPNEAPNTEAFF
TGTGCCAGCAGCCCAAACGAGGCGCCCAACACTGAAGCTTTCTTT
>TRBV6-5|TRBJ1-1|.|.
CASSRPGREAFF
TGTGCCAGCAGCCGACCGGGACGGGAAGCTTTCTTT
>TRBV7-9|TRBJ1-4|.|TRBD1
CASSWTGEEKLFF
TGTGCCAGCAGCTGGACAGGGGAAGAAAAACTGTTTTTT
>TRBV7-6|TRBJ2-1|.|TRBD2
CASSFLAGANNEQFF
TGTGCCAGCAGCTTCCTAGCGGGAGCCAACAATGAGCAGTTCTTC
>TRBV10-1|TRBJ2-2|.|.
CASLDPATGELFF
TGCGCCAGTTTGGACCCAGCCACCGGGGAGCTGTTTTTT
>TRBV14|TRBJ2-1|.|TRBD2
CASSLVSGRANEQFF
TGTGCCAGCAGCCTCGTTAGCGGGAGGGCAAATGAGCAGTTCTTC
>TRBV5-5|TRBJ2-7|.|.
CASSWGGGYEQYF
TGTGCCAGCAGCTGGGGAGGAGGCTACGAGCAGTACTTC
>TRBV2|TRBJ1-6|.|.
CASSEVGARTPMGNSPLHF
TGTGCCAGCAGTGAAGTAGGGGCCCGGACCCCTATGGGTAATTCACCCCTCCACTTT
>TRBV27|TRBJ2-7|.|.
CASSFERDYEQYF
TGTGCCAGCAGTTTTGAACGGGACTACGAGCAGTACTTC
>TRBV5-1|TRBJ2-7|.|TRBD1
CASSWTGPPYEQYF
TGCGCCAGCAGCTGGACAGGTCCCCCCTACGAGCAGTACTTC
>TRBV7-2|TRBJ2-7|few|TRBD1
CASSGTGGLEQYF
TGTGCCAGCAGTGGGACAGGGGGCCTCGAGCAGTACTTC
>TRBV19|TRBJ2-1|.|TRBD2
CASSIRRERNEQFF
TGTGCCAGTAGTATCCGGCGGGAGAGGAATGAGCAGTTCTTC
>TRBV6-5|TRBJ2-5|once|.
CASTKRRVGETQYF
TGTGCCAGCACCAAACGACGGGTCGGGGAGACCCAGTACTTC
>TRBV7-8|TRBJ1-1|.|.
CASSQGIAGTEAFF
TGTGCCAGCAGCCAAGGTATAGCGGGAACTGAAGCTTTCTTT